This TCR beta chain appears in the sequencing data of a study of blood T cell repertoires in COVID-19. The CDR3 is 16 residues long. With V trimmed by 5 bases and J by 1 base, 5 bases remained unmatched. Germline CDR1 SGHTA, CDR2 FQGNSA. Assay used: immunoSEQ multiplex PCR; TCRdb lists only in-frame clones, some missing. The table lists roughly 240,000 clones, 70% to 85% of them singletons. The specimen was peripheral blood. The TCR comes from an elderly woman with acute or convalescent COVID-19. V and J are TRBV7-2 and TRBJ2-7; TRBD2 matches 13 bases. The CDR3 spells CASSLGLAGVSYEQYF. CDR3 bases: TGTGCCAGCAGCCTAGGACTAGCGGGAGTATCCTACGAGCAGTACTTC. Complete variable domain (other parts from reference TRBV7-2 and TRBJ2-7): GAGVSQSPSNKVTEKGKDVELRCDPISGHTALYWYRQSLGQGLEFLIYFQGNSAPDKSGLPSDRFSAERTGGSVSTLTIQRTQQEDSAVYLCASSLGLAGVSYEQYFGPGTRLTVT.